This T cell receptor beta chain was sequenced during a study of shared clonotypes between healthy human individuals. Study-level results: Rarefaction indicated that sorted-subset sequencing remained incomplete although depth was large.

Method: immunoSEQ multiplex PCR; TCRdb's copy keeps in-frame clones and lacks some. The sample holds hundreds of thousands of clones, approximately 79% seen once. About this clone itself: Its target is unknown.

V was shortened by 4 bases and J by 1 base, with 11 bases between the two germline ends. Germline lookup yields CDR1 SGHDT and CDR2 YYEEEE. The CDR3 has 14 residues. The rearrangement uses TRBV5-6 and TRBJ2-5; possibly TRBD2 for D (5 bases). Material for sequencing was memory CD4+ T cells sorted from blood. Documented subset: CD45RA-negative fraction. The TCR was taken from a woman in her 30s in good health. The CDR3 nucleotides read TGTGCCAGCAGCACGGGCGGGTCCCAAGAGACCCAGTACTTC. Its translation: CASSTGGSQETQYF.